What follows are 17 T cell receptor beta chains derived from one specimen sequenced in a study of cytomegalovirus exposure and HLA in healthy donors. Repertoires were generated with immunoSEQ multiplex PCR, while TCRdb's copy carries only in-frame clones and drops some. The sample lists under 140,000 clones; over 75% were seen once. The sample comprised PBMCs. These receptors were collected from a woman under 40 in good health and CMV-seropositive.

The V gene is TRBV10-3, the J gene TRBJ2-3, with D perhaps TRBD1 (6 bases). With 7 bases removed from V and 6 bases from J, the gap between germline ends came to 14 bases. This CDR3 contains 13 residues. CDR1 ENHRY and CDR2 SYGVKD come from the germline V gene. CDR3 loop: CAINGQLGDTQYF. The CDR3 DNA reads as TGTGCCATCAACGGACAGCTAGGGGATACGCAGTATTTT.

The rearrangement uses TRBV7-7 and TRBJ1-2; D is undetermined. Trimming took 6 bases from V and 6 from J, leaving 17 bases between them. The CDR3 is made up of 14 amino acids. CDR1 is SSHAT and CDR2 is FNYEAQ in the germline V gene (reference sequence). CDR3 loop: CASRTNPGENGYTF. Here the CDR3 DNA reads TGTGCCAGCAGAACAAATCCCGGAGAGAATGGCTACACCTTC.

This clone was seen just once. This sequence joins TRBV7-2 and TRBJ2-2; D is possibly TRBD1 (5 bases). The CDR3 loop spans 16 amino acids. CDR1 and CDR2 from the germline V gene are SGHTA and FQGNSA. The V and J ends lost 4 bases and 0 bases respectively, with 12 bases between them. The chain's CDR3 is CASSYRQLSNTGELFF. The CDR3 region has the DNA TGTGCCAGCAGCTACCGACAGCTCTCGAACACCGGGGAGCTGTTTTTT.

This chain links TRBV10-3 with TRBJ2-5; TRBD1 matches 7 bases. The V and J ends lost 0 bases and 1 base, in that order; junction bases with no gene match: 5. The CDR3 extends over 16 amino acids. Per the germline V gene, CDR1 is ENHRY and CDR2 is SYGVKD. The CDR3 spells CAISESTGKSQETQYF. The DNA for the CDR3 is TGTGCCATCAGTGAGTCGACAGGGAAATCCCAAGAGACCCAGTACTTC.

The rearrangement uses TRBV11-1 and TRBJ1-1, with D hard to call. Between the trimmed V and J ends, which lost 3 bases and 1 base, there was a span of 12 bases. CDR1 is SGHAT, CDR2 FQDESV, per germline (reference sequence). The CDR3 runs 15 residues. CDR3 in DNA: TGTGCCAGCAGCTTGGAGCAGCAGAGGAACACTGAAGCTTTCTTT. Translating gives CASSLEQQRNTEAFF.

J is TRBJ1-2 and V is TRBV13, with unresolved D. The germline V gene encodes CDR1 PRHDT and CDR2 FYEKMQ (reference sequence). Trimming removed 0 bases at V and 7 bases at J, with 9 bases between. This CDR3 comprises 13 residues. The CDR3 bases are TGTGCCAGCAGCTTAGGCGGAGCGAGTGGCTACACCTTC. Protein sequence: CASSLGGASGYTF.

The rearrangement links TRBV7-2 to TRBJ2-7; maybe TRBD2 (5 bases). Trimming removed 1 base at V and 2 bases at J, with 12 bases between. Germline CDR1 and CDR2: SGHTA and FQGNSA. This CDR3 spans 15 amino acids. The CDR3 coding sequence is TGTGCCAGCAGCTTAGTTGCAGGAGGAGCCTACGAGCAGTACTTC. Protein product: CASSLVAGGAYEQYF. Based on the CDR3 plus reference TRBV7-2 and TRBJ2-7, the full variable domain is GAGVSQSPSNKVTEKGKDVELRCDPISGHTALYWYRQSLGQGLEFLIYFQGNSAPDKSGLPSDRFSAERTGGSVSTLTIQRTQQEDSAVYLCASSLVAGGAYEQYFGPGTRLTVT.

The chain has TRBV6-5 and TRBJ2-1; weak D call: TRBD1 (6 bases). Trimming took 6 bases from V and 4 from J, leaving 13 bases between them. Germline V gene lookup returns CDR1 MNHEY and CDR2 SVGAGI. The CDR3 is 14 amino acids. In DNA form, the CDR3 reads TGTGCCAGCAGCCGTGGCAGGGGATACAATGAGCAGTTCTTC. Translating it yields CASSRGRGYNEQFF.

This chain uses TRBV4-3 with TRBJ2-3; D is uncertain. This CDR3 has 14 residues. Germline lookup yields CDR1 LGHNA and CDR2 YSLEER. The ends were cut back, 4 bases at V and 2 bases at J, with 10 bases in the middle. The CDR3 is CASSPEHFTDTQYF. The CDR3, as DNA: TGCGCCAGCAGCCCGGAGCATTTCACAGATACGCAGTATTTT.

The chain combines TRBV11-2 with TRBJ2-5; D is uncertain. V lost 1 base, J lost 5 bases, and 2 bases lay in between. The CDR3 is made up of 11 amino acids. Germline CDR1 is SGHAT and CDR2 is FQNNGV. As DNA, the CDR3 is TGTGCCAGCAGCTTAGCGGAGACCCAGTACTTC. Its protein product is CASSLAETQYF.

The chain combines TRBV20-1 with TRBJ2-1, with D possibly being TRBD1 (6 bases). CDR3 length equals 10 residues. Trimming cost V 6 bases and J 9 bases, with 9 bases left between them. Per the germline V gene, CDR1 is DFQATT and CDR2 is SNEGSKA (reference sequence). The CDR3 bases are TGCAGTGCAGTCAGGGGTGAGCAGTTCTTC. It codes for CSAVRGEQFF.

The chain is built from TRBV4-3 and TRBJ2-1, with 7 positions matching TRBD2. Germline V CDR1 and CDR2: LGHNA, YSLEER. The CDR3 consists of 17 residues. V lost 4 bases, J lost 3 bases, and 12 bases stayed unmatched. The CDR3 DNA reads TGCGCCAGCAGCCCGTCGTGGGGAGGGATCAACTACAATGAGCAGTTCTTC. Encoded protein: CASSPSWGGINYNEQFF.

This rearrangement joins TRBV18 to TRBJ2-5; TRBD1 agrees at 7 bases. This CDR3 is 14 amino acids long. V dropped 5 bases and J dropped 2; count of bases not matched to a gene: 5. CDR1 is KGHSH and CDR2 is LQKENI in the germline V gene. This chain's CDR3 is CASSARDSQETQYF. Written as DNA, the CDR3 is TGTGCCAGCTCAGCGAGGGACAGTCAAGAGACCCAGTACTTC.

The V gene is TRBV27, the J gene TRBJ2-3; TRBD2 matches at 11 bases. Germline V gives CDR1 MNHEY, CDR2 SMNVEV (reference sequence). The length of the CDR3 is 16 residues. Trimming at V came to 4 bases and at J to 4 bases, leaving 7 bases not matched to a gene. The CDR3 spells CASSSTLAGGPDTQYF. The CDR3 DNA reads TGTGCCAGCAGTTCGACGCTAGCGGGAGGCCCAGATACGCAGTATTTT.

The rearrangement joins TRBV6-5 to TRBJ2-5; TRBD1 matches at 8 bases. The CDR3 is 16 residues long. From germline, CDR1 is MNHEY and CDR2 SVGAGI. V trimming: 0 bases; J trimming: 4 bases; junction bases outside the gene matches: 7. Written as DNA, the CDR3 is TGTGCCAGCAGTTACTCGGTGGTGACAGGGGCAGAGACCCAGTACTTC. Translated: CASSYSVVTGAETQYF.

This clone was observed a few times. The chain is built from TRBV7-9 and TRBJ2-3; D gene ambiguous. Germline V gene sequence: CDR1 SEHNR, CDR2 FQNEAQ (reference sequence). CDR3 length: 16 residues. Deletions cut 5 bases from V and 5 bases from J, with 20 bases between. DNA of the CDR3: TGTGCCAGCAGCCCATCTTATCGCACCACGGGAGATACGCAGTATTTT. Translating gives CASSPSYRTTGDTQYF.

The rearrangement uses TRBV5-1 and TRBJ2-3, with 10 bases lining up with TRBD1. CDR3 length equals 18 residues. The germline gives CDR1 SGHRS, CDR2 YFSETQ. The V segment lost 3 bases and the J segment 2 bases; nucleotides outside the gene matches: 12. CDR3 DNA sequence: TGCGCCAGCAGCTATTCGACAAAAGACAGGGGGCACACAGATACGCAGTATTTT. Its translation is CASSYSTKDRGHTDTQYF.